These 14 T cell receptor beta chains came from one sample sequenced in a study of T cell changes during pregnancy in multiple sclerosis. The repertoire was sequenced with immunoSEQ multiplex PCR; TCRdb's copy has only in-frame clones and lacks some. Altogether 52,000 or so clones are present, around 90% being singletons, with the ten largest covering 0.2% to 0.3%. The input for sequencing was CD4+ T cells from peripheral blood mononuclear cells, taken in the second trimester of pregnancy. These receptors all stem from a female donor with multiple sclerosis, enrolled in a pregnancy study.

The genes are TRBV6-5 and TRBJ2-3, with D unclear. V was shortened by 7 bases and J by 6 bases, with 5 bases between the two germline ends. The germline gives CDR1 MNHEY, CDR2 SVGAGI. This CDR3 region has 10 residues. CDR3 in amino acids: CASNRDTQYF. The CDR3, as DNA: TGTGCCAGCAACCGGGATACGCAGTATTTT.

The rearrangement joins TRBV15 to TRBJ1-2, with 7 bases identical to TRBD1. The junction had 8 bases not matched to a gene; V was cut back by 5 bases and J by 5 bases. Germline assignment: CDR1 LNHNV and CDR2 YYDKDF (reference sequence). The CDR3 runs 14 residues. The chain's CDR3 is CATSGRTGVYGYTF. CDR3 nucleotide sequence: TGTGCCACCAGCGGGAGGACAGGAGTTTATGGCTACACCTTC.

This rearrangement joins TRBV7-9 to TRBJ2-1; 15 bases are shared with TRBD2. This CDR3 has 18 amino acids. V was pared by 4 bases and J by 8 bases, with 12 bases of the junction left unmatched. Germline assignment: CDR1 SEHNR and CDR2 FQNEAQ (reference sequence). The CDR3 loop is CASSSIRTSGGAIDEQFF. The CDR3, as DNA: TGTGCCAGCAGCTCCATCCGGACTAGCGGGGGGGCGATCGATGAGCAGTTCTTC.

This clone came up once. The V gene is TRBV5-5, the J gene TRBJ2-7, with a weak D call TRBD1 (5 bases). The germline gives CDR1 SGHKS, CDR2 YYEKEE (reference sequence). The CDR3 has 15 residues. Trimming pared 3 bases from V and 4 bases from J, leaving 17 bases between. This chain's CDR3 is CASSSAPGIGYEQYF. The CDR3 DNA reads TGTGCCAGCAGCTCGGCCCCAGGGATCGGGTACGAGCAGTACTTC.

The chain is built from TRBV7-9 and TRBJ2-3; TRBD2 might be the D (5 bases). Looked up from germline, CDR1 is SEHNR and CDR2 is FQNEAQ (reference sequence). The CDR3 runs to 16 residues. The V end lost 2 bases, the J end lost 2 bases, and 14 bases lay between the germline ends. CDR3 residues: CASSLLPDGITDTQYF. The CDR3 coding sequence is TGTGCCAGCAGCTTACTTCCGGACGGGATCACAGATACGCAGTATTTT.

In this sample, this clone turned up a few times. The germline gene is not matched at one end of the junction; a read error may be the cause. The J gene is TRBJ1-2, the V gene TRBV7-2, with D possibly being TRBD1 (5 bases). Germline V gene sequence: CDR1 SGHTA, CDR2 FQGNSA. The CDR3 has 13 amino acids. For the CDR3, the DNA is TGTGCAAGCACGATTCGACAGACGGAGGGCTACACCTTC. It translates to CASTIRQTEGYTF.

The chain carries TRBV10-2 and TRBJ1-6, with D possibly being TRBD1 (6 bases). Looked up from germline, CDR1 is WSHSY and CDR2 is SAAADI. The CDR3 extends over 17 amino acids. With 8 bases removed from V and 9 bases from J, the gap between germline ends came to 26 bases. The CDR3 is CASSLPPLTGIGSPLHF. CDR3 nucleotides: TGCGCCAGCTCCCTCCCCCCGCTTACAGGGATCGGTTCACCCCTCCACTTT.

The chain recombines TRBV11-2 with TRBJ2-3; possibly TRBD1 for D (6 bases). The CDR3 totals 16 residues. Germline loops: CDR1 SGHAT, CDR2 FQNNGV. The V end was cut by 5 bases, the J end by 1 base, with 16 bases between. CDR3 amino acids: CASSAGLRGGTDTQYF. Here the CDR3 DNA reads TGTGCCAGCAGCGCCGGACTCAGGGGAGGCACAGATACGCAGTATTTT.

The rearrangement links TRBV23-1 to TRBJ1-2; D call uncertain. TRBV23-1 is designated an ORF whose function remains uncertain. This CDR3 is 16 amino acids long. With 1 base removed from V and 4 bases from J, the gap between germline ends came to 16 bases. This chain's CDR3 is CASSQWSGFFLYGYTF. The CDR3 bases are TGCGCCAGCAGTCAATGGTCAGGTTTCTTTCTCTATGGCTACACCTTC.

The chain links TRBV27 to TRBJ2-7; 11 nucleotides align to TRBD1. Germline lookup yields CDR1 MNHEY and CDR2 SMNVEV (reference sequence). This CDR3 spans 15 amino acids. Unmatched junction bases numbered 6, after V lost 3 bases and J lost 5 bases. DNA of the CDR3: TGTGCCAGCAGTTTTGGGACAGGGGGTTTCAACGAGCAGTACTTC. It codes for CASSFGTGGFNEQYF.

The J gene is TRBJ1-1, the V gene TRBV5-1; D might be TRBD1 (5 bases). The CDR3 runs 15 residues. Germline CDR1 is SGHRS and CDR2 is YFSETQ. The V and J ends lost 3 bases and 0 bases respectively, with 12 bases between them. The chain's CDR3 is CASSSTDNLNTEAFF. DNA of the CDR3: TGCGCCAGCAGCTCAACGGACAACCTGAACACTGAAGCTTTCTTT.

The V gene is TRBV6-1, the J gene TRBJ1-5; the D is unclear. Trimming removed 6 bases from V and 4 bases from J, with 16 bases in between. The CDR3 loop spans 15 amino acids. From germline, CDR1 is MNHNS and CDR2 SASEGT. The CDR3 here is CASRATLPSNQPQHF. The CDR3 coding sequence is TGTGCCAGCAGGGCCACGTTGCCCTCTAATCAGCCCCAGCATTTT.

This chain uses TRBV18 with TRBJ2-7; D unresolved. V was clipped by 3 bases and J by 5 bases, with 8 bases between them. CDR3 length: 12 amino acids. The germline V gene encodes CDR1 KGHSH and CDR2 LQKENI. The CDR3 DNA is TGTGCCAGCTCACCCTCTAGGAACGAGCAGTACTTC. This encodes CASSPSRNEQYF.

The chain employs TRBV2 and TRBJ1-4; D unresolved. The CDR3 is 14 amino acids. CDR1 SNHLY and CDR2 FYNNEI come from the germline V gene. V was trimmed by 6 bases and J by 3 bases, leaving 11 bases between them. CDR3 loop: CASSGTVSNEKLFF. CDR3 DNA: TGTGCCAGCAGCGGAACAGTATCTAATGAAAAACTGTTTTTT.